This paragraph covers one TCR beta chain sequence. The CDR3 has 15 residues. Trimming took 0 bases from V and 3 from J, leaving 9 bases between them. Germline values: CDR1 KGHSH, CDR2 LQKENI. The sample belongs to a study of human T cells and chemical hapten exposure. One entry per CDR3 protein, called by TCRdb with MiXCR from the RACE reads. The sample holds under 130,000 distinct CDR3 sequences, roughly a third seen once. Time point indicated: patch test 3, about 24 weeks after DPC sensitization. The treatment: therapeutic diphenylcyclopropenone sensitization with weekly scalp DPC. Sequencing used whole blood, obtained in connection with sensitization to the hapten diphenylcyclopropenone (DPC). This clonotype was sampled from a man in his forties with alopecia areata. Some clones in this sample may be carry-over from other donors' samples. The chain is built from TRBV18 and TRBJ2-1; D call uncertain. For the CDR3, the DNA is TGTGCCAGCTCACCACCGGGCTGGTACTACAATGAGCAGTTCTTC. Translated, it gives CASSPPGWYYNEQFF.